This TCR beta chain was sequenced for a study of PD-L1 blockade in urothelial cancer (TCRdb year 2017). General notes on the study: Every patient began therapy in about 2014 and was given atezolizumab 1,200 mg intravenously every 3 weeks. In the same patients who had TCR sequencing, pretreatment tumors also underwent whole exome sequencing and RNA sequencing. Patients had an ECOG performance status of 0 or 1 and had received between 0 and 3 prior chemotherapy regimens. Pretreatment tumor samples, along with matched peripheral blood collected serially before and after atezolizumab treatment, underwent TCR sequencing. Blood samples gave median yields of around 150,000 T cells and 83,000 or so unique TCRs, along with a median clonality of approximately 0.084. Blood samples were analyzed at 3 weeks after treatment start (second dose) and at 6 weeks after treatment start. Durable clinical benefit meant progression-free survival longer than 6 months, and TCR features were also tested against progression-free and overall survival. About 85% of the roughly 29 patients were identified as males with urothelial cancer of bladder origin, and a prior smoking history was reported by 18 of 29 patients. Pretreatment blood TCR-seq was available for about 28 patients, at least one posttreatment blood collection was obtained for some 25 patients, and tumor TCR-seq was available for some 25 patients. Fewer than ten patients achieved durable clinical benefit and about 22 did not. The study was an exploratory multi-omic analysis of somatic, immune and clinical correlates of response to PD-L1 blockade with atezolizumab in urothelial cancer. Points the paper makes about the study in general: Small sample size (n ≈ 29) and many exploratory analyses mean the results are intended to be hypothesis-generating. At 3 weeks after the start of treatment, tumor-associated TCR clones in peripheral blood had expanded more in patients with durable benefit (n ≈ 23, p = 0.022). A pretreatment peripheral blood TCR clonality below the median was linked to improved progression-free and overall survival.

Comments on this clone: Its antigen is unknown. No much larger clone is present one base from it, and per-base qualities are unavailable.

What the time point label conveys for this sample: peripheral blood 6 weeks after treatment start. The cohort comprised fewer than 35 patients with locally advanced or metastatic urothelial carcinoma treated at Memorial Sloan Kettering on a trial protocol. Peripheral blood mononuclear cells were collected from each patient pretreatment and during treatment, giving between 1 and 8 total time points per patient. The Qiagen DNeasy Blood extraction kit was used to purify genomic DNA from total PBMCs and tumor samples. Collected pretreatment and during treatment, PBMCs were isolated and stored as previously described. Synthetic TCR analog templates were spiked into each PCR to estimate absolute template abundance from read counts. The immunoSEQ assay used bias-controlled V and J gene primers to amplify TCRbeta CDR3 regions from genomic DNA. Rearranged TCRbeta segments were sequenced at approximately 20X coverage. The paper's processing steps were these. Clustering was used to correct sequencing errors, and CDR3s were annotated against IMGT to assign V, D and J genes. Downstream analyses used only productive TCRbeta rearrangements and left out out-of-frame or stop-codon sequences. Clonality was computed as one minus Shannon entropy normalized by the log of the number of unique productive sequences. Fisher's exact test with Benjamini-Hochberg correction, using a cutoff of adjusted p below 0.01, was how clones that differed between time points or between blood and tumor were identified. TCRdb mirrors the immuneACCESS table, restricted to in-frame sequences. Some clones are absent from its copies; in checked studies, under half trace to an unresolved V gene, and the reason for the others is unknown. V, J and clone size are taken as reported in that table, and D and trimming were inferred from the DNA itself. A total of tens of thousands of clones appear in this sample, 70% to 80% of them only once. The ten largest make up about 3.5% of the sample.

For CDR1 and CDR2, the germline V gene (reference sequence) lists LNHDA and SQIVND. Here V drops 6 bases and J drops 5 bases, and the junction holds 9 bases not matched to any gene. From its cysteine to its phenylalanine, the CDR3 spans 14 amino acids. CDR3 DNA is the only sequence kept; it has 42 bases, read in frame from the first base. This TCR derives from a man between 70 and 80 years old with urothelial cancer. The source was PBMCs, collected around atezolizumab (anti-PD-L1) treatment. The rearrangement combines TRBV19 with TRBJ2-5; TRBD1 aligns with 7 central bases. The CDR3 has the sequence CASSLQTGRETQYF. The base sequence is TGTGCCAGTAGCCTCCAGACAGGGCGGGAGACCCAGTACTTC.